The TCR beta chain described here comes from a study of T cell repertoires in ileal Crohn's disease. Study background: About half of patients got postoperative therapy: about twelve thiopurines, around 20 anti-TNF.

This clone was counted a single time. TCRdb's copy holds only in-frame clones and misses some; the assay was immunoSEQ multiplex PCR. The sample carries a few thousand clones, 70% to 80% recorded once. The V end lost 1 base, the J end lost 5 bases, and 10 bases lay between the germline ends. The germline V gene has CDR1 SGHRS and CDR2 YFSETQ. The CDR3 is 14 amino acids. The receptor's source is an adult with Crohn's disease. The specimen was ileal tissue. This chain links TRBV5-1 with TRBJ1-5; D is perhaps TRBD1 (5 bases). The DNA for the CDR3 is TGCGCCAGCAGCTTGCATGGGGGGGATCAGCCCCAGCATTTT. Its protein product is CASSLHGGDQPQHF. Using reference TRBV5-1 and TRBJ1-5 for the parts outside the CDR3, the full variable domain is KAGVTQTPRYLIKTRGQQVTLSCSPISGHRSVSWYQQTPGQGLQFLFEYFSETQRNKGNFPGRFSGRQFSNSRSEMNVSTLELGDSALYLCASSLHGGDQPQHFGDGTRLSIL.